Each of the 28 T cell receptor beta chains below was sequenced from the same sample in a study of Graves' ophthalmopathy and Graves' hyperthyroidism. Amplifying from RNA transcripts, the study obtained TCR beta CDR3 regions. HTBI primers were used in a first-round RT-PCR, which preceded a second-round multiplex PCR. Using its own MiXCR run on the multiplex PCR reads, TCRdb lists one record per CDR3 protein. The sample contains 260,000 or so distinct CDR3 sequences, approximately 42% of which appear only once. Sample: peripheral blood. Receptors originate from an adult man with Graves' ophthalmopathy.

This clonotype was observed a few times. The rearrangement links TRBV10-3 to TRBJ2-5; perhaps TRBD1 as D (6 bases). The CDR3 is made up of 14 amino acids. The germline CDR1 and CDR2 sequences are ENHRY and SYGVKD. Trimming removed 4 bases at V and 5 bases at J, with 14 bases between. The CDR3 bases are TGTGCCATCAGTGCTCAACAGGGTCTGGAGACCCAGTACTTC. Translation gives CAISAQQGLETQYF.

This clonotype came up a few times. V usage is TRBV20-1 and J usage is TRBJ1-2; D remains ambiguous. Trimming removed 7 bases from V and 3 bases from J, with 18 bases in between. Germline CDR1 and CDR2: DFQATT and SNEGSKA (reference sequence). The CDR3 sequence is 14 residues long. The CDR3 region has the DNA TGCAGTGTCCCGACGGACTCATCTCACTATGGCTACACCTTC. Protein: CSVPTDSSHYGYTF.

The V gene is TRBV29-1, the J gene TRBJ1-4, with TRBD1 matching over 8 bases. Looked up from germline, CDR1 is SQVTM and CDR2 is ANQGSEA. The CDR3 extends over 15 amino acids. Trimming at V came to 3 bases and at J to 6 bases, leaving 9 bases not matched to a gene. The CDR3 here is CSVDETGDTHEKLFF. CDR3 nucleotides: TGCAGCGTTGACGAGACAGGGGACACCCATGAAAAACTGTTTTTT.

This clonotype was counted between two and nine times. CDR3 sequence reads: CASSLDRGTGNYGYTF. For the CDR3, the DNA is TGTGCCAGCAGCTTAGATCGGGGGACAGGGAACTATGGCTACACCTTC. The rearrangement links TRBV7-2 to TRBJ1-2, with 9 positions matching TRBD1. This CDR3 is 16 amino acids long. Unmatched junction bases numbered 5, after V lost 1 base and J lost 2 bases. CDR1 and CDR2 (germline): SGHTA, FQGNSA.

This clonotype was seen once. The chain is built from TRBV3-1 and TRBJ1-2, with D possibly TRBD1 on 5 matching bases. Germline V CDR1 and CDR2: LGHDT, YNNKEL (reference sequence). With 1 base removed from V and 4 bases from J, the gap between germline ends came to 10 bases. The CDR3 covers 14 residues. The CDR3 region is CASSQVDRVYGYTF. In nucleotides, the CDR3 is TGTGCCAGCAGCCAAGTTGACAGAGTCTATGGCTACACCTTC.

V is TRBV2 and J is TRBJ2-5, with 8 bases that match TRBD1. Germline V lookup: CDR1 SNHLY, CDR2 FYNNEI. V gave up 8 bases and J gave up 5 bases; unmatched junction bases: 10. The CDR3 totals 14 residues. The CDR3 region is CASLGQGPWETQYF. The CDR3 nucleotides are TGTGCCAGCTTAGGACAGGGTCCCTGGGAGACCCAGTACTTC.

The chain recombines TRBV28 with TRBJ1-2; a weak D match, TRBD1 (6 bases). The CDR3 runs to 14 residues. V lost 7 bases and J 7 bases, leaving 19 bases between the germline ends. Germline lookup yields CDR1 MDHEN and CDR2 SYDVKM. The CDR3 protein is CASTKGTGTVGYTF. The CDR3 nucleotides are TGTGCCAGCACCAAAGGTACAGGGACGGTTGGCTACACCTTC.

Notes on this clonotype: A much larger clone lies one base from this, so it may be a read error. The genes are TRBV10-3 and TRBJ2-7; D might be TRBD1 (6 bases). Trimming shortened V by 6 bases and J by 5 bases, and 20 bases separated the two germline ends. CDR3 length: 15 amino acids. The V gene's germline CDR1 is ENHRY and CDR2 SYGVKD. In nucleotides, the CDR3 is TGTGCCATCAGAGATACCGGGACAAGGATCCACGAGCAGTACTTC. It specifies CAIRDTGTRIHEQYF.

The chain recombines TRBV20-1 with TRBJ2-5; 7 positions agree with TRBD1. Germline loops: CDR1 DFQATT, CDR2 SNEGSKA (reference sequence). J was trimmed by 9 bases and V by 6 bases; bases with no gene match: 10. This CDR3 is 12 amino acids long. CDR3 residues: CSANDRVEAQYF. The CDR3 DNA sequence: TGCAGTGCAAATGACAGGGTTGAGGCCCAGTACTTC.

This chain uses TRBV5-6 with TRBJ1-5; no reliable D call. The germline V gene encodes CDR1 SGHDT and CDR2 YYEEEE. V was cut by 0 bases and J by 8 bases, with 6 bases left in between. The CDR3 has 12 residues. Written as DNA, the CDR3 is TGTGCCAGCAGCTTGGTGGGGAAGCCCCAGCATTTT. This codes for CASSLVGKPQHF.

The chain uses TRBV6-2 or TRBV6-3 and TRBJ1-2; 8 bases are a match to TRBD1. J lost 4 bases, V lost 2 bases, and 6 bases had no gene match. The CDR3 length is 15 residues. Germline-derived CDR1 and CDR2 are MNHEY and SVGEGT. The CDR3 sequence is CASSYGQGSAYGYTF. The CDR3 DNA follows: TGTGCCAGCAGTTACGGACAGGGATCAGCCTATGGCTACACCTTC.

This chain joins TRBV19 and TRBJ2-7; 7 bases are a match to TRBD2. Losses at the gene ends were 4 bases for V and 4 bases for J; bases not matched to a gene: 7. The CDR3 contains 14 residues. CDR1 is LNHDA and CDR2 is SQIVND in the germline V gene (reference sequence). This CDR3 reads CASSKMGLLYEQYF. In nucleotides, the CDR3 is TGTGCCAGTAGTAAAATGGGACTACTATACGAGCAGTACTTC. Full variable domain (missing parts from reference TRBV19 and TRBJ2-7): DGGITQSPKYLFRKEGQNVTLSCEQNLNHDAMYWYRQDPGQGLRLIYYSQIVNDFQKGDIAEGYSVSREKKESFPLTVTSAQKNPTAFYLCASSKMGLLYEQYFGPGTRLTVT.

This clonotype was seen more than once but under ten times. The chain links TRBV5-8 to TRBJ2-7; D may be TRBD1 (5 bases). V lost 0 bases, J lost 6 bases, and 10 bases lay in between. This CDR3 region has 13 residues. Per the germline V gene, CDR1 is SGHTS and CDR2 is YDEGEE. The CDR3 here is CASSLAPRGEQYF. The DNA of the CDR3 is TGTGCCAGCAGCTTGGCCCCTAGGGGCGAGCAGTACTTC.

In its sample, this clonotype was seen many times. V usage is TRBV25-1 and J usage is TRBJ1-2; tentative D call: TRBD1 (6 bases). Germline assignment: CDR1 MGHDK and CDR2 SYGVNS. The V end was cut by 5 bases, the J end by 4 bases, with 14 bases between. This CDR3 is built from 14 residues. Here the CDR3 DNA reads TGTGCCAGCAGTCCGGACAGCTTCCTCTATGGCTACACCTTC. It encodes CASSPDSFLYGYTF.

The chain joins TRBV6-1 to TRBJ2-7, with TRBD1 identical over 8 bases. CDR1 is MNHNS, CDR2 SASEGT, per germline. V was pared by 2 bases and J by 9 bases, with 9 bases of the junction left unmatched. The length of the CDR3 is 14 residues. The CDR3 nucleotides read TGTGCCAGCAGTGAAACAGGACAGGGCGGCGGGCAGTACTTC. This translates into CASSETGQGGGQYF.

Turning to this clonotype: At one end, the junction sequence differs from germline, possibly due to a read error. V is TRBV5-1 and J is TRBJ2-5; unclear D gene. This CDR3 has 13 amino acids. CDR1 and CDR2 (germline): SGHRS, YFSETQ. The CDR3 DNA is TGTGCCAGCAGCTTGGGGTCGAAAGAGACCCAGTACTTC. It translates to CASSLGSKETQYF. The whole variable domain, remainder taken from reference TRBV5-1 and TRBJ2-5, is KAGVTQTPRYLIKTRGQQVTLSCSPISGHRSVSWYQQTPGQGLQFLFEYFSETQRNKGNFPGRFSGRQFSNSRSEMNVSTLELGDSALYLCASSLGSKETQYFGPGTRLLVL.

A few counts support this clonotype. This rearrangement joins TRBV5-1 to TRBJ2-7, with D possibly TRBD1 on 6 matching bases. The CDR3 runs to 15 residues. Trimming stripped 4 bases from V and 4 bases from J, with 18 bases between. CDR1 and CDR2 from the germline V gene are SGHRS and YFSETQ. CDR3 loop: CASSLGSQGGYEQYF. The CDR3 nucleotides read TGCGCCAGCAGCCTTGGATCACAGGGTGGTTACGAGCAGTACTTC.

V usage is TRBV12-3 or TRBV12-4 and J usage is TRBJ2-5; TRBD2 matches 8 bases. The CDR3 runs to 16 residues. V lost 5 bases to trimming and J lost 5 bases; unmatched junction nucleotides: 13. The CDR3 region has the DNA TGTGCCAGCAGTCCTCCAGGACGGGAGGGCCTGGAGACCCAGTACTTC. Its translation: CASSPPGREGLETQYF.

In its sample, this clonotype was seen many times. The rearrangement uses TRBV29-1 and TRBJ2-7; D call uncertain. Germline lookup yields CDR1 SQVTM and CDR2 ANQGSEA. The V and J ends lost 7 bases and 0 bases respectively, with 7 bases between them. The CDR3 extends over 11 amino acids. The CDR3 loop is CSAGTSYEQYF. DNA of the CDR3: TGCAGCGCCGGAACCTCCTACGAGCAGTACTTC.

The chain has TRBV2 and TRBJ2-7; a weak D match, TRBD2 (5 bases). Germline assignment: CDR1 SNHLY and CDR2 FYNNEI. This CDR3 region has 13 residues. The V end lost 5 bases, the J end lost 3 bases, and 11 bases lay between the germline ends. The DNA for the CDR3 is TGTGCCAGCAGTAATAGGAGCGGCTACGAGCAGTACTTC. This sequence encodes CASSNRSGYEQYF. The whole variable domain, remainder taken from reference TRBV2 and TRBJ2-7, is EPEVTQTPSHQVTQMGQEVILRCVPISNHLYFYWYRQILGQKVEFLVSFYNNEISEKSEIFDDQFSVERPDGSNFTLKIRSTKLEDSAMYFCASSNRSGYEQYFGPGTRLTVT.

This clonotype was recorded many times. The chain employs TRBV29-1 and TRBJ1-2; TRBD1 aligns across 7 bases. Germline V CDR1 and CDR2: SQVTM, ANQGSEA. The CDR3 spans 12 residues. Trimming at V came to 1 base and at J to 7 bases, leaving 3 bases not matched to a gene. CDR3 in DNA: TGCAGCGTTGAAGCAGGGGGTGGTGGCTACACCTTC. It codes for CSVEAGGGGYTF.

This chain joins TRBV6-5 and TRBJ2-2, with a possible D match to TRBD1 (5 bases). The V end lost 4 bases, the J end lost 7 bases, and 10 bases lay between the germline ends. There are 13 residues in the CDR3. The germline V gene encodes CDR1 MNHEY and CDR2 SVGAGI. The CDR3 bases are TGTGCCAGCAGTTCCGCTAGGGGCGGGGAGCTGTTTTTT. This translates into CASSSARGGELFF.

The rearrangement uses TRBV10-1 and TRBJ2-7, with 10 bases fitting TRBD1. CDR1 and CDR2 (germline): WNHNN, SYGVQD (reference sequence). This CDR3 spans 16 amino acids. J was trimmed by 5 bases and V by 8 bases; bases with no gene match: 15. This chain's CDR3 is CASSGGSRTGGDEQYF. The CDR3 DNA sequence: TGCGCCAGCTCCGGAGGTTCTAGGACAGGGGGGGACGAGCAGTACTTC.

This clonotype was seen more than once but under ten times. The chain joins TRBV18 to TRBJ1-5; 8 bases align to TRBD1. Germline assignment: CDR1 KGHSH and CDR2 LQKENI. The CDR3 extends over 15 amino acids. V shed 0 bases, J shed 5 bases, and the junction held 3 bases outside the gene matches. The CDR3 DNA sequence: TGTGCCAGCTCACCACCACTACAGGGGGATCAGCCCCAGCATTTT. Residues: CASSPPLQGDQPQHF.

The V and J genes are TRBV12-3 or TRBV12-4 and TRBJ1-6; possibly TRBD1 for D (5 bases). The CDR3 sequence is 12 residues long. Deletions cut 8 bases from V and 6 bases from J, with 8 bases between. The DNA of the CDR3 is TGTGCCAGCCAGGGACCTAATTCACCCCTCCACTTT. Encoded protein: CASQGPNSPLHF.

As for this clonotype: A much larger clone is a single base away; this may be a read error. The V gene is TRBV20-1, the J gene TRBJ2-7; 7 bases are a match to TRBD2. The V and J ends lost 6 bases and 5 bases, in that order; junction bases with no gene match: 10. Germline lookup yields CDR1 DFQATT and CDR2 SNEGSKA (reference sequence). This CDR3 spans 13 amino acids. CDR3 protein: CSAPGRGYDEQYF. CDR3 nucleotide sequence: TGCAGTGCGCCGGGGCGGGGGTATGACGAGCAGTACTTC.

The CDR3 DNA reads as TGCAGCGTTGCGGGGGCACTAGCTTCCTACGAGCAGTACTTC. Translated: CSVAGALASYEQYF. The rearrangement joins TRBV29-1 to TRBJ2-7; D might be TRBD1 or TRBD2, each matching 6 bases. The CDR3 is 14 residues long. The germline V gene encodes CDR1 SQVTM and CDR2 ANQGSEA. Trimming pared 4 bases from V and 1 base from J, leaving 14 bases between.

V gene TRBV20-1 combines with J gene TRBJ1-5; 7 bases align to TRBD1. J gave up 4 bases and V 5 bases, and 8 bases lay outside the gene matches. The CDR3 is 14 residues long. The germline CDR1 and CDR2 sequences are DFQATT and SNEGSKA (reference sequence). CDR3 nucleotides: TGCAGTGCTCTTCACGGGACAGCAAATCAGCCCCAGCATTTT. Residues: CSALHGTANQPQHF.